This is a list of T cell receptor beta chains from one sample in a study of T cells in Graves' hyperthyroidism and ophthalmopathy. TCRdb ran MiXCR on the multiplex PCR reads and lists one entry per CDR3 protein. The sample consists of about 610,000 distinct CDR3 sequences, roughly 14% of them appearing once. The sequenced material came from blood. Receptor source: a woman in her forties with Graves' ophthalmopathy. Both conserved end residues are part of each CDR3. The order of the fields is CDR3 protein, CDR3 DNA, D gene, clone size, V gene, J gene. The D gene is left open where the match is weak. Size is omitted from some rows. Given values are once, few, many or a class for expanded clones.

CASSIDLSGAVGELFF	TGTGCCAGTAGTATAGATCTCTCAGGGGCGGTCGGGGAGCTGTTTTTT	NA	many	TRBV19	TRBJ2-2
CGPDRRTGAEAFF	TGCGGCCCCGATCGCAGGACAGGGGCTGAAGCTTTCTTT	TRBD1	NA	TRBV29-1	TRBJ1-1
CASSHHQGSDYGYTF	TGTGCCAGCAGCCATCATCAGGGTTCCGACTATGGCTACACCTTC	NA	many	TRBV28	TRBJ1-2
CASSSPGRSGSYEQYF	TGTGCCAGCAGCTCCCCCGGGAGGTCCGGCTCCTACGAGCAGTACTTC	TRBD2	few	TRBV6-1	TRBJ2-7
CASTDRATGELFF	TGTGCCAGCACTGACAGGGCCACCGGGGAGCTGTTTTTT	TRBD1	many	TRBV28	TRBJ2-2
CASSLGAAGVYEQYF	TGTGCCAGCAGCTTAGGAGCAGCGGGAGTCTACGAGCAGTACTTC	TRBD2	many	TRBV11-3	TRBJ2-7
CASREDGSEAFF	TGTGCCAGCAGGGAAGACGGATCTGAAGCTTTCTTT	NA	many	TRBV25-1	TRBJ1-1
CASSERVLETQYF	TGTGCCAGCAGTGAGCGGGTCCTAGAGACCCAGTACTTC	NA	few	TRBV6-1	TRBJ2-5
CASSMDLPNQPQHF	TGTGCCAGCAGCATGGACCTACCAAATCAGCCCCAGCATTTT	NA	many	TRBV28	TRBJ1-5
CASSSLRTGGADAEAFF	TGTGCCAGCAGCTCGCTCCGGACAGGGGGCGCGGACGCTGAAGCTTTCTTT	TRBD1	many	TRBV28	TRBJ1-1
CASSYTGWETQYF	TGTGCCAGCAGTTATACAGGGTGGGAGACCCAGTACTTC	NA	many	TRBV6-5	TRBJ2-5
CASSPLVSGSDTGELFF	TGTGCCAGCTCACCTCTGGTCAGCGGGAGTGACACCGGGGAGCTGTTTTTT	TRBD2	NA	TRBV18	TRBJ2-2
CASSLDGNNEQFF	TGTGCCAGCAGCCTGGACGGCAACAATGAGCAGTTCTTC	NA	many	TRBV7-3	TRBJ2-1
CASSEWRERDTQNIQYF	TGTGCCAGCAGTGAATGGCGGGAGCGGGACACCCAAAACATTCAGTACTTC	NA	NA	TRBV2	TRBJ2-4
CASTPTPRHTEAFF	TGTGCCAGCACTCCGACACCACGGCACACTGAAGCTTTCTTT	NA	many	TRBV6-2/TRBV6-3	TRBJ1-1
CASKGGIMNTEAFF	TGTGCCAGCAAGGGAGGGATAATGAACACTGAAGCTTTCTTT	NA	few	TRBV6-1	TRBJ1-1
CASSLRAGENTEAFF	TGTGCCAGCAGCCTAAGGGCGGGTGAGAACACTGAAGCTTTCTTT	NA	many	TRBV12-3/TRBV12-4	TRBJ1-1